One and the same sample provided the 13 T cell receptor beta chains below, sequenced in a study of T cells in localized non-small cell lung cancer. Clones were sequenced by immunoSEQ multiplex PCR, and TCRdb holds only the in-frame ones, with some missing. The data contain approximately 30,000 clones, about 90% of them singletons. The sequencing used peripheral blood, collected before any cancer treatment. These receptors were taken from a woman aged 18-55 years with stage I lung adenocarcinoma.

The genes are TRBV13 and TRBJ2-7; no reliable D call. Germline-derived CDR1 and CDR2 are PRHDT and FYEKMQ (reference sequence). Trimming left V 1 base short and J 9 bases short, with 13 bases between. The CDR3 has 13 amino acids. The CDR3 here is CASSLALQGGQYF. DNA for the CDR3: TGTGCCAGCAGCTTAGCCCTCCAAGGCGGGCAGTACTTC. Drawing the rest from reference TRBV13 and TRBJ2-7, the complete variable domain is AAGVIQSPRHLIKEKRETATLKCYPIPRHDTVYWYQQGPGQDPQFLISFYEKMQSDKGSIPDRFSAQQFSDYHSELNMSSLELGDSALYFCASSLALQGGQYFGPGTRLTVT.

The V call is TRBV12-5, the J call TRBJ1-1; tentative D call: TRBD1 (5 bases). Per the germline V gene, CDR1 is LGHNT and CDR2 is FRNRAP. V gave up 6 bases and J gave up 4 bases, with 30 bases separating them. The CDR3 consists of 19 residues. The CDR3 coding sequence is TGTGCTAGTGGACGCGCCGGGACGGACTTAACAAAGGGGCCCACTGAAGCTTTCTTT. Protein sequence: CASGRAGTDLTKGPTEAFF.

The chain employs TRBV11-3 and TRBJ2-4, with D perhaps TRBD1 or TRBD2 (6 bases each). Between the trimmed V and J ends, which lost 4 bases and 9 bases, there was a span of 16 bases. Germline V CDR1 and CDR2: SGHNT, YENEEA. The CDR3 has 14 residues. CDR3 sequence reads: CASSSPGGLGIQYF. In nucleotides, the CDR3 is TGTGCCAGCAGCTCGCCCGGGGGCCTGGGCATTCAGTACTTC. The full variable domain, its missing parts supplied by reference TRBV11-3 and TRBJ2-4, is EAGVVQSPRYKIIEKKQPVAFWCNPISGHNTLYWYLQNLGQGPELLIRYENEEAVDDSQLPKDRFSAERLKGVDSTLKIQPAELGDSAVYLCASSSPGGLGIQYFGAGTRLSVL.

The V call is TRBV4-3, the J call TRBJ2-2, with a tentative D call TRBD2 (5 bases). From germline, CDR1 is LGHNA and CDR2 YSLEER. This CDR3 has 18 residues. V dropped 2 bases and J dropped 0 bases, with 16 bases sitting between them. CDR3 bases: TGCGCCAGCAGCCAACCCCCGAGGAGGATACCGAACACCGGGGAGCTGTTTTTT. It is translated as CASSQPPRRIPNTGELFF.

A single count supports this clone. This sequence joins TRBV19 and TRBJ1-1; D gene uncertain. V was shortened by 4 bases and J by 4 bases, with 16 bases between the two germline ends. This CDR3 has 15 amino acids. Per the germline V gene, CDR1 is LNHDA and CDR2 is SQIVND (reference sequence). CDR3 bases: TGTGCCAGTAGTAAAGAGAGGAAAGGGCCCACTGAAGCTTTCTTT. Translated, it gives CASSKERKGPTEAFF.

The rearrangement links TRBV14 to TRBJ2-5; D may correspond to TRBD1 or TRBD2 (5 bases each). Germline values: CDR1 SGHDN, CDR2 FVKESK. The length of the CDR3 is 14 residues. Trimming took off 4 bases at V and 0 bases at J, with 9 bases between the two ends. The CDR3 DNA reads TGTGCCAGCAGCCTCCAGGGACACCAAGAGACCCAGTACTTC. Protein product: CASSLQGHQETQYF.

The genes are TRBV27 and TRBJ2-1; D is undetermined. The V gene lost 7 bases and the J gene lost 5 bases, with 18 bases spanning the gap. Per the germline V gene, CDR1 is MNHEY and CDR2 is SMNVEV (reference sequence). The CDR3 loop spans 15 amino acids. The CDR3 is CASTPIGPRNNEQFF. CDR3 sequence (DNA): TGTGCCAGCACCCCGATCGGGCCGCGTAACAATGAGCAGTTCTTC.

The V call is TRBV7-2, the J call TRBJ2-3; 8 nucleotides align to TRBD1. The V gene's germline CDR1 is SGHTA and CDR2 FQGNSA. The V and J ends lost 0 bases and 2 bases, in that order; junction bases with no gene match: 19. The CDR3 is 21 amino acids. The CDR3 region is CASSLALRYSRGPTLTDTQYF. DNA for the CDR3: TGTGCCAGCAGCTTAGCTTTAAGGTATTCCAGGGGGCCCACGCTCACAGATACGCAGTATTTT.

V usage is TRBV23-1 and J usage is TRBJ2-5; D is ambiguous. TRBV23-1 falls under the ORF class, with uncertain function. The CDR3 contains 16 residues. Trimming removed 2 bases at V and 5 bases at J, with 18 bases between. CDR3 sequence (DNA): TGCGCCAGCAGTCAAATAAGTGGTCAGGAAGGGGAGACCCAGTACTTC. The encoded protein is CASSQISGQEGETQYF.

The CDR3, as DNA: TGTGCCAGCAGTTACGCTCGAGGCCTGACCGAAGCTTTCTTT. It is translated as CASSYARGLTEAFF. The chain combines TRBV6-5 with TRBJ1-1; D is unclear. In germline, CDR1 is MNHEY, CDR2 SVGAGI. Trimming took 2 bases from V and 8 from J, leaving 15 bases between them. This CDR3 contains 14 residues.

The chain joins TRBV9 to TRBJ2-7; 7 bases fit TRBD1. V trimming: 0 bases; J trimming: 5 bases; junction bases outside the gene matches: 5. Germline-derived CDR1 and CDR2 are SGDLS and YYNGEE. The CDR3 runs 14 residues. CDR3 sequence reads: CASSVDRGDNEQYF. The CDR3 DNA is TGTGCCAGCAGCGTAGACAGGGGAGATAACGAGCAGTACTTC.

This chain links TRBV25-1 with TRBJ2-5, with unresolved D. Germline V gene sequence: CDR1 MGHDK, CDR2 SYGVNS. The CDR3 is made up of 10 amino acids. The V and J ends lost 6 bases and 5 bases respectively, with 4 bases between them. The CDR3 DNA is TGTGCCAGCAGCCGGGAGACCCAGTACTTC. Its protein is CASSRETQYF.

The gene calls are TRBV9 and TRBJ1-2; TRBD1 matches at 12 bases. V dropped 3 bases and J dropped 1; count of bases not matched to a gene: 4. In germline, CDR1 is SGDLS, CDR2 YYNGEE. CDR3 size: 16 residues. CDR3 sequence reads: CASSGGTGGLNYGYTF. The DNA of the CDR3 is TGTGCCAGCAGCGGAGGGACAGGGGGCCTTAACTATGGCTACACCTTC.